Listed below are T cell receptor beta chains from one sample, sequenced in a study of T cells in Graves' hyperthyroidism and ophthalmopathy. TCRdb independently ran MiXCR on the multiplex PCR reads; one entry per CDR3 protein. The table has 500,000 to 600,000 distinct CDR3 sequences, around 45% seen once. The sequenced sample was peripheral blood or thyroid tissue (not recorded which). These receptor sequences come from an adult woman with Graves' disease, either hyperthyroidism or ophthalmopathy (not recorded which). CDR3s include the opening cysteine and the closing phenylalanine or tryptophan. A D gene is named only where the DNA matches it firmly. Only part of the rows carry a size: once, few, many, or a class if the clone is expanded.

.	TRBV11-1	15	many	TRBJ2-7	TGTGCCAGCAGCTCACTCGGGACAAAAGTTTACGAGCAGTACTTC	CASSSLGTKVYEQYF
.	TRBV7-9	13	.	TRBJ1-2	TGTGCCAGCAGCCCGCCCAGAAGGGATGGCTACACCTTC	CASSPPRRDGYTF
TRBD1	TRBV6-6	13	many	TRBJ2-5	TGTGCCAGCAGTGGACAGGGGGGGGAGACCCAGTACTTC	CASSGQGGETQYF
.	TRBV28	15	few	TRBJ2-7	TGTGCCAGCACCTTAGAGGGACACCCCTCCTACGAGCAGTACTTC	CASTLEGHPSYEQYF
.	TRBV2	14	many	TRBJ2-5	TGTGCCAGCAGGGGACTGCGAGTCGGTCGGACCCAGTACTTC	CASRGLRVGRTQYF
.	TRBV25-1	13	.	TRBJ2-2	TGTGCTAGTTGGTATCAGGGCACCGGGGAGCTGTTTTTT	CASWYQGTGELFF
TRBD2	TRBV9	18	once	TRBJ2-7	TGTGCCAGCAGCGAGGGTTCCGGGACTAGCGGGGTGTCCTACGAGCAGTACTTC	CASSEGSGTSGVSYEQYF
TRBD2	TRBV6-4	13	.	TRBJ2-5	TGTGCCAGCACAGGACTAGTGAAAGAGACCCAGTACTTC	CASTGLVKETQYF
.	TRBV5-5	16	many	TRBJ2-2	TGTGCCAGCAGCTTGAACGGGAGTCCGAACACCGGGGAGCTGTTTTTT	CASSLNGSPNTGELFF
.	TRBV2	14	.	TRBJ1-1	TGTGCCAGCACCTTTAATCGGGGGGACACTGAAGCTTTCTTT	CASTFNRGDTEAFF
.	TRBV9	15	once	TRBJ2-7	TGTGCCAGCAGCGTAATGTCGGGGGAGTACAATGAGCAGTACTTC	CASSVMSGEYNEQYF
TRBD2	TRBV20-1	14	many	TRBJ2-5	TGCAGTGCAACACCGGGACTAATCCAAGAGACCCAGTACTTC	CSATPGLIQETQYF
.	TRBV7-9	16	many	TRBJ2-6	TGTGCCAGCAGCCCAGGACGGGGTATTAGGGCCAACGTCCTGACTTTC	CASSPGRGIRANVLTF
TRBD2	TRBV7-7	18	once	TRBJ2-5	TGTGCCAGCATCCAAAGCTACTTGGCGGGAGAGACACAAGAGACCCAGTACTTC	CASIQSYLAGETQETQYF
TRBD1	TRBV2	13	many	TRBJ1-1	TGTGCCAGCAGTGAGGAGGGGGCGGGTGAAGCTTTCTTT	CASSEEGAGEAFF
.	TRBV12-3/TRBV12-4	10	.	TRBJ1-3	TGTGCCAGCAGTTTAGCGGACAGATATTTT	CASSLADRYF
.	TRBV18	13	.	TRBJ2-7	TGTGCCAGCTCACCAGGAGGGAACTACGAGCAGTACTTC	CASSPGGNYEQYF
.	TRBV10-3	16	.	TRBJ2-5	TGTGCCATCAGTGGCAGCCCAGGGGGGGGCGAAGAGACCCAGTACTTC	CAISGSPGGGEETQYF
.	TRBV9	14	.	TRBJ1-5	TGTGCCAGCAGCGTTCGACAAACGGGTGGGCCCCAGCATTTT	CASSVRQTGGPQHF
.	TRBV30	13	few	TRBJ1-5	TGTGCCTGGAGTGCGGGGGATCATCAGCCCCAGCATTTT	CAWSAGDHQPQHF
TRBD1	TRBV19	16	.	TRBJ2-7	TGTGCCAGTAGTCCTACTCCGCAGACAGGGTGGTACGAGCAGTACTTC	CASSPTPQTGWYEQYF
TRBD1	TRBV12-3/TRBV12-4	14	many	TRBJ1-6	TGTGCCAGCAGCAACGGGACAGGTTATTCACCCCTCCACTTT	CASSNGTGYSPLHF
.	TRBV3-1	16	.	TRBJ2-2	TGTGCCAGCAGCCAAAGTGCACTCTTAAACACCGGGGAGCTGTTTTTT	CASSQSALLNTGELFF
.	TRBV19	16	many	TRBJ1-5	TGTGCCAGTACAAGGACTCACACTTATAGCAATCAGCCCCAGCATTTT	CASTRTHTYSNQPQHF
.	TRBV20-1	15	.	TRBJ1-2	TGCAGTGCTAGAGATCGGGATCGTGGGAGGGACGGCTACACCTTC	CSARDRDRGRDGYTF
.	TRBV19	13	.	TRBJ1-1	TGTGCCAGTAGTATAAACAGACACACTGAAGCTTTCTTT	CASSINRHTEAFF
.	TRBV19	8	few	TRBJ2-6	TGTGCCAGCCACGTCCTGACTTTC	CASHVLTF
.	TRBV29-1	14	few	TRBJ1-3	TGCAGCGTTGGTCTAGGGAACTCTGGAAACACCATATATTTT	CSVGLGNSGNTIYF
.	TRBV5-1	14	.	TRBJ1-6	TGCGCCAGCAGCTCGCCTGAGGGGAATTCACCCCTCCACTTT	CASSSPEGNSPLHF
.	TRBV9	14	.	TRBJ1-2	TGTGCCAGCAGCGTAGCGGCAGGGGCGGAAGGCTACACCTTC	CASSVAAGAEGYTF
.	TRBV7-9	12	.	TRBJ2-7	TGTGCCAACAGCTTAGAGGGTCACGAGCAGTACTTC	CANSLEGHEQYF
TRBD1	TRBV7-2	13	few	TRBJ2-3	TGTGCCAGCAGCCGCGGGACAGGGGATACGCAGTATTTT	CASSRGTGDTQYF
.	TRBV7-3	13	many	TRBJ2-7	TGTGCCAGCAGCCCTGACACCTCCTACGAGCAGTACTTC	CASSPDTSYEQYF
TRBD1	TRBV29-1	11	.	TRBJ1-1	TGCAGCGTGAGGGGGCAGGGTGAAGCTTTCTTT	CSVRGQGEAFF
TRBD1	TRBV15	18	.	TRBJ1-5	TGTGCCACCAGCGGCGTACAGGGGGCTATTGAGAGCAATCAGCCCCAGCATTTT	CATSGVQGAIESNQPQHF
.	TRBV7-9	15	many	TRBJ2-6	TGTGCCAGCAGCCCGTCTTCTTCTGGGGCCAACGTCCTGACTTTC	CASSPSSSGANVLTF
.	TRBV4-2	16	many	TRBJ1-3	TGTGCCAGCAGCCAAGGCCGGTTTGGCTCCGGAAACACCATATATTTT	CASSQGRFGSGNTIYF
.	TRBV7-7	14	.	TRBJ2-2	TGTGCTAGCAGCTTAGATTGTTTCCCCGGGGAGCCGTTTTTT	CASSLDCFPGEPFF
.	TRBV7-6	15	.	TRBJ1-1	TGTGCCAGCAGCTTAGCAGGGACTGGAAACACTGAAGCTTTCTTT	CASSLAGTGNTEAFF
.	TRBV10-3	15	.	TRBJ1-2	TGTGCCATCTGCAGGGGACCCTCGGAGATCTATGGCTACACCTTC	CAICRGPSEIYGYTF
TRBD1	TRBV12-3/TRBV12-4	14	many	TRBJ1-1	TGTGCCAGCAGCCCCGGACAGGCCAACACTGAAGCTTTCTTT	CASSPGQANTEAFF
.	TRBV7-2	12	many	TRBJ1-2	TGTGCCAGCAGCTCCGATCAAATTGGCTACACCTTC	CASSSDQIGYTF
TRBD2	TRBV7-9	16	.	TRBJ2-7	TGTGCCAGCAGCTCTATCTGGGAGGGCTCCATCTACGAGCAGTACTTC	CASSSIWEGSIYEQYF
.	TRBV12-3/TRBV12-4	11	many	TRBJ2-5	TGTGCCAGCGGTGTTCGTGAGACCCAGTACTTC	CASGVRETQYF
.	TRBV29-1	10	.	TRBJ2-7	TGCAGCGAGAGCTCCTACGAGCAGTACTTC	CSESSYEQYF
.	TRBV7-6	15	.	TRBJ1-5	TGTGCCAGCAGCTTAGAAACAGGGTGGGATCAGCCCCAGCATTTT	CASSLETGWDQPQHF
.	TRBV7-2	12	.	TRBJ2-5	TGTGCCAGCACCAACATTGATAAGCCCCAGTACTTC	CASTNIDKPQYF
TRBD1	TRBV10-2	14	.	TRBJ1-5	TGCGCCAGCAGGGCGAGGGGGCGCTTTCAGCCCCAGCATTTT	CASRARGRFQPQHF
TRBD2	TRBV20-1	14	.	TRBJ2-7	TGCAGTGCTAGACTAGCGGGAGGTGACTACGAGCAGTACTTC	CSARLAGGDYEQYF
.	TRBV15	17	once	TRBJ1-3	TGTGCCACCAGCAGAGATCATCTCCCGGGGGGTCGAAACACCATATATTTT	CATSRDHLPGGRNTIYF
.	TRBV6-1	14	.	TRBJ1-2	TGTGCCAGCAGTGAAAGACAGGCCTGGGATGGCTACACCTTC	CASSERQAWDGYTF
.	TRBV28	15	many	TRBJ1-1	TGTGCCAGCAGTTCCCCAGCTCGTCTAGTGAAAGAAGCTTTCTTT	CASSSPARLVKEAFF
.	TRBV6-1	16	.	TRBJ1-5	TGTGCCAGCGCTCCCGGACCCGGGACAACGCTCCAGCCCCAGCATTTT	CASAPGPGTTLQPQHF
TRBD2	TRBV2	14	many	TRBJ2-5	TGTGCCAGCAGCGGACTAGCGGGAGGGGAGACCCAGTACTTC	CASSGLAGGETQYF
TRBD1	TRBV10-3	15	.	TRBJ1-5	TGTGCCATCAGTGAAGGGACAGGAGGCAATCAGCCCCAGCATTTT	CAISEGTGGNQPQHF